Shown below are 16 T cell receptor beta chains from a single sample sequenced in a study of vaccination effects on CD4 cells after COVID-19. Their antigens are not known. Antigen-specific CD4+ T cells were expanded (with viral peptide pools) by the ViraFEST assay ahead of sequencing. At the end of 9 to 11 days of culture, CD4+ T cells were isolated. Two doses of either BNT162b2 or mRNA-1273 were given to each participant. Clones were sequenced by immunoSEQ multiplex PCR, and TCRdb holds only the in-frame ones, with some missing. Counted here are approximately 30,000 clones, less than 80% occurring once; the ten biggest clones make up 7.5% to 9.5%. Specimen: CD4+ T cells from PBMCs cultured with SARS-CoV-2 spike peptides, collected after COVID-19 vaccination. These receptors came from a human donor who received a COVID-19 vaccine.

This rearrangement joins TRBV6-4 to TRBJ1-2; 7 bases are a match to TRBD1. This CDR3 spans 14 amino acids. Germline-derived CDR1 and CDR2 are MRHNA and SNTAGT. Trimming took 6 bases from V and 5 from J; bases not matched to a gene: 9. CDR3 bases: TGTGCCAGCAGACAGACCGGACAGGAATATGGCTACACCTTC. Its translation: CASRQTGQEYGYTF.

The V call is TRBV21-1, the J call TRBJ2-6; TRBD2 is taken as the D call from the table, unchecked against the DNA. TRBV21-1 is a pseudogene segment. The CDR3 is made up of 16 amino acids. This CDR3 reads CASSTDRETGANVLTF. The DNA for the CDR3 is TGTGCCAGCAGCACCGATAGGGAGACTGGGGCCAACGTCCTGACTTTC.

The V call is TRBV3-1 (or the pseudogene TRBV3-2), the J call TRBJ2-2; D is ambiguous. The CDR3 runs 14 residues. CDR1 LGHDT and CDR2 YNNKEL come from the germline V gene (reference sequence). V lost 1 base to trimming and J lost 5 bases, with 8 bases between them. CDR3 nucleotide sequence: TGTGCCAGCAGCCAAGCGACGGTAACCGGGGAGCTGTTTTTT. This sequence encodes CASSQATVTGELFF.

V and J are TRBV9 and TRBJ1-2; D ambiguous. The V gene lost 4 bases and the J gene lost 3 bases, with 13 bases spanning the gap. The CDR3 loop spans 14 amino acids. CDR1 is SGDLS, CDR2 YYNGEE, per germline. The CDR3 region is CASSPTGPHYGYTF. For the CDR3, the DNA is TGTGCCAGCAGCCCTACCGGGCCTCACTATGGCTACACCTTC.

This clone showed up just a few times. The J gene is TRBJ2-2, the V gene TRBV19, with D perhaps given as TRBD1 or TRBD2 (5 bases each). CDR1 is LNHDA, CDR2 SQIVND, per germline (reference sequence). The CDR3 runs to 12 residues. Trimming removed 7 bases from V and 6 bases from J, with 9 bases in between. The CDR3 here is CASKLGAGELFF. The CDR3 DNA is TGTGCCAGTAAACTAGGGGCCGGGGAGCTGTTTTTT.

This chain uses TRBV7-8 with TRBJ1-6; TRBD1 aligns across 9 bases. V lost 5 bases to trimming and J lost 9 bases; unmatched junction nucleotides: 8. Looked up from germline, CDR1 is SGHVS and CDR2 is FQNEAQ. The CDR3 is 15 amino acids. This CDR3 is CASSTRTGAGSPLHF. The CDR3 region has the DNA TGTGCCAGCAGCACCAGGACAGGGGCTGGTTCACCCCTCCACTTT.

J is TRBJ2-5 and V is TRBV4-2, with 11 bases that match TRBD2. With 0 bases clipped from V and 0 bases from J, the junction kept 6 bases outside the gene matches. This CDR3 is 18 amino acids long. Per germline, CDR1 LGHNA and CDR2 YNFKEQ. In DNA form, the CDR3 reads TGTGCCAGCAGCCAAGAAAGGGGGACTAGCGGCCACCAAGAGACCCAGTACTTC. Translation gives CASSQERGTSGHQETQYF.

The chain uses TRBV27 and TRBJ2-7; D gene unclear. Germline loops: CDR1 MNHEY, CDR2 SMNVEV (reference sequence). The V end was cut by 2 bases, the J end by 7 bases, with 12 bases between. This CDR3 is 13 amino acids long. The CDR3 DNA sequence: TGTGCCAGCAGTTTAGAACCTTATGGAGAGCAGTACTTC. This gives the protein CASSLEPYGEQYF.

V usage is TRBV5-4 and J usage is TRBJ2-1, with no clear D. The V gene lost 0 bases and the J gene lost 1 base, with 5 bases spanning the gap. Germline loops: CDR1 SGHNT, CDR2 YYREEE (reference sequence). This CDR3 is 14 amino acids long. The chain's CDR3 is CASSLGFSYNEQFF. CDR3 nucleotides: TGTGCCAGCAGCTTGGGCTTTTCCTACAATGAGCAGTTCTTC.

This clone was seen more than once but under ten times. V is TRBV7-9 and J is TRBJ2-1; 13 bases are shared with TRBD2. Germline V CDR1 and CDR2: SEHNR, FQNEAQ (reference sequence). There are 15 residues in the CDR3. V shed 5 bases, J shed 10 bases, and the junction held 8 bases outside the gene matches. CDR3 amino acids: CASSTGLAGVEEQFF. The CDR3 DNA sequence: TGTGCCAGCAGCACCGGACTAGCGGGAGTCGAAGAGCAGTTCTTC.

The V and J genes are TRBV7-8 and TRBJ1-1; maybe TRBD1 (6 bases). With 1 base removed from V and 5 bases from J, the gap between germline ends came to 23 bases. The CDR3 is 18 residues long. CDR1 SGHVS and CDR2 FQNEAQ come from the germline V gene. CDR3: CASSLGAARGPSGTEAFF. CDR3 bases: TGTGCCAGCAGCTTAGGTGCGGCTCGGGGGCCCTCGGGGACTGAAGCTTTCTTT.

This clone was observed a single time. The V and J genes are TRBV12-3 or TRBV12-4 and TRBJ2-2; 7 bases line up with TRBD1. This CDR3 spans 13 amino acids. V was pared by 5 bases and J by 8 bases, with 5 bases of the junction left unmatched. In nucleotides, the CDR3 is TGTGCCAGCAGTAAGGGGGCTCCGGGGGAGCTGTTTTTT. Its translation: CASSKGAPGELFF.

The V call is TRBV7-9, the J call TRBJ1-2; 9 bases agree with TRBD1. CDR1 is SEHNR and CDR2 is FQNEAQ in the germline V gene (reference sequence). The CDR3 is made up of 15 amino acids. With V trimmed by 5 bases and J by 2 bases, 6 bases remained unmatched. The CDR3 spells CASSIDRGGNYGYTF. In DNA form, the CDR3 reads TGTGCCAGCAGCATAGACAGGGGGGGGAACTATGGCTACACCTTC.

This clone was counted a few times. The rearrangement joins TRBV12-5 to TRBJ2-7; TRBD1 matches 7 bases. The V and J ends lost 0 bases and 3 bases, in that order; junction bases with no gene match: 8. Germline values: CDR1 LGHNT, CDR2 FRNRAP. The CDR3 has 16 residues. CDR3 sequence: CASGLVIGTAVYEQYF. The CDR3 DNA is TGTGCTAGTGGTTTGGTAATTGGGACAGCCGTCTACGAGCAGTACTTC.

The gene calls are TRBV12-3 or TRBV12-4 and TRBJ2-7; a weak D match, TRBD2 (7 bases). The CDR3 has 13 residues. The V and J ends lost 7 bases and 6 bases respectively, with 16 bases between them. The CDR3 protein is CASTLGGAGEQYF. The CDR3 DNA is TGTGCCAGCACCCTGGGGGGGGCTGGCGAGCAGTACTTC.

The chain links TRBV6-1 to TRBJ2-7; unclear D gene. Germline V lookup: CDR1 MNHNS, CDR2 SASEGT. Trimming left V 3 bases short and J 4 bases short, with 4 bases between. This CDR3 has 11 residues. The CDR3 region has the DNA TGTGCCAGCAGTGACCAGTACGAGCAGTACTTC. This translates into CASSDQYEQYF.